Presented here are 11 T cell receptor beta chains from one specimen sequenced in a study of naive and memory T cell subsets. Both TRBC1 and TRBC2 were covered by a beta constant-region primer of two equimolar oligonucleotides. MiXCR, run by TCRdb on the UMI-ligation and nested PCR reads, gives a single entry per CDR3 protein. The data hold 81,000 or so distinct CDR3 sequences, with around 7% observed a single time. Sequenced sample: central memory CD4+ T cells from blood. The receptors come from a human donor in good health.

This clonotype was seen many times. The J gene is TRBJ1-1, the V gene TRBV7-9, with 7 nucleotides matching TRBD1. This CDR3 region has 15 residues. The germline CDR1 and CDR2 sequences are SEHNR and FQNEAQ (reference sequence). Unmatched junction bases numbered 5, after V lost 3 bases and J lost 1 base. Here the CDR3 reads CASSFSDRRNTEAFF. The CDR3 DNA reads as TGTGCCAGCAGCTTCTCGGACAGGAGGAACACTGAAGCTTTCTTT.

This clonotype has just a few counts. V gene TRBV2 combines with J gene TRBJ2-6, with 7 bases that match TRBD2. Trimming at V came to 6 bases and at J to 0 bases, leaving 5 bases not matched to a gene. The CDR3 extends over 16 amino acids. Germline CDR1 and CDR2: SNHLY and FYNNEI. CDR3 loop: CASSWDYRSGANVLTF. The CDR3 DNA reads TGTGCCAGCAGCTGGGACTATCGCTCTGGGGCCAACGTCCTGACTTTC.

At least ten counts were recorded for this clonotype. The V call is TRBV30, the J call TRBJ1-6; maybe TRBD1 (5 bases). This CDR3 has 19 amino acids. The V end was cut by 0 bases, the J end by 0 bases, with 18 bases between. Germline CDR1 GTSNPN, CDR2 SVGIG (reference sequence). Here the CDR3 reads CAWSVGHLDISSYNSPLHF. The DNA for the CDR3 is TGTGCCTGGAGTGTAGGCCACCTGGACATCAGCTCCTATAATTCACCCCTCCACTTT. Together with reference TRBV30 and TRBJ1-6, the CDR3 gives the full variable domain: SQTIHQWPATLVQPVGSPLSLECTVEGTSNPNLYWYRQAAGRGLQLLFYSVGIGQISSEVPQNLSASRPQDRQFILSSKKLLLSDSGFYLCAWSVGHLDISSYNSPLHFGNGTRLTVT.

This clonotype was seen many times. This chain joins TRBV20-1 and TRBJ1-5; no firm D call. The CDR3 spans 15 residues. V was trimmed by 5 bases and J by 1 base, leaving 15 bases between them. Germline loops: CDR1 DFQATT, CDR2 SNEGSKA (reference sequence). The CDR3 loop is CSADSGSRSNQPQHF. In DNA form, the CDR3 reads TGCAGTGCTGACTCCGGGAGCCGAAGCAATCAGCCCCAGCATTTT.

This clonotype has a count of ten or more. V usage is TRBV20-1 and J usage is TRBJ1-1; weak D call: TRBD1 (6 bases). With 0 bases removed from V and 4 bases from J, the gap between germline ends came to 15 bases. The CDR3 consists of 15 residues. Germline CDR1 is DFQATT and CDR2 is SNEGSKA (reference sequence). As DNA, the CDR3 is TGCAGTGCTAGAGATAACCGAGGGACAAGCACTGAAGCTTTCTTT. It encodes CSARDNRGTSTEAFF.

The sample holds a few counts of this clonotype. The chain employs TRBV11-2 and TRBJ2-5; possibly TRBD1 for D (6 bases). The V end was cut by 5 bases, the J end by 7 bases, with 20 bases between. This CDR3 comprises 15 residues. CDR1 is SGHAT and CDR2 is FQNNGV in the germline V gene. CDR3 sequence: CASSPTGTSPGTQYF. Here the CDR3 DNA reads TGTGCCAGCAGCCCGACAGGTACCTCACCGGGGACCCAGTACTTC.

This clonotype has more than one count but fewer than ten. The chain links TRBV2 to TRBJ2-3; 15 bases agree with TRBD2. V lost 7 bases, J lost 0 bases, and 2 bases stayed unmatched. CDR3 length: 16 residues. The germline V gene encodes CDR1 SNHLY and CDR2 FYNNEI. DNA for the CDR3: TGTGCCAGCAAGGGACTAGCGGGGGGAAGCACAGATACGCAGTATTTT. Translated: CASKGLAGGSTDTQYF.

This clonotype was observed many times. CDR3 residues: CACSGTGSYNSPLHF. CDR3 nucleotides: TGTGCCTGCTCGGGAACGGGCAGTTATAATTCACCCCTCCACTTT. The chain couples TRBV30 to TRBJ1-6; D remains unclear. Trimming pared 6 bases from V and 4 bases from J, leaving 16 bases between. This CDR3 comprises 15 residues. Germline CDR1 reads GTSNPN; CDR2 reads SVGIG (reference sequence).

The sample holds many counts of this clonotype. CDR3 nucleotides: TGTGCCAGCAGCTTGGACAGGGGAAGCAATCAGCCCCAGCATTTT. Protein: CASSLDRGSNQPQHF. V is TRBV7-8 and J is TRBJ1-5, with 9 bases that match TRBD1. This CDR3 region has 15 residues. Unmatched junction bases numbered 1, after V lost 3 bases and J lost 1 base. Germline lookup yields CDR1 SGHVS and CDR2 FQNEAQ.

Notes on this clonotype: This may be a read error: a much more frequent sequence differs by one nucleotide. The genes are TRBV28 and TRBJ1-4, with 8 positions matching TRBD1. Germline V gives CDR1 MDHEN, CDR2 SYDVKM. Trimming cost V 3 bases and J 10 bases; bases outside gene matches: 16. The length of the CDR3 is 17 residues. The CDR3 loop is CASSFSTQGAGGGKLFF. The CDR3 DNA reads TGTGCCAGCAGTTTCTCGACCCAGGGGGCGGGAGGTGGAAAACTGTTTTTT.

There are a few counts of this clonotype. V gene TRBV7-2 combines with J gene TRBJ2-7; D remains unclear. V lost 3 bases and J 4 bases, leaving 7 bases between the germline ends. There are 12 residues in the CDR3. Germline loops: CDR1 SGHTA, CDR2 FQGNSA. CDR3 in DNA: TGTGCCAGCAGCTTTTCTTATTACGAGCAGTACTTC. Protein product: CASSFSYYEQYF.